This T cell receptor beta chain appears in the sequencing data of a study of read filtering for tumor transcriptome and immune sequencing. Study-wide context: R-ISS stage counts were under ten for I, about 15 for II, roughly seven for III. Study-wide points: The CD138-negative fraction was mixed bone marrow immune cells, not pure T cells. In IR-seq, single-read clonotypes were roughly 82% of clonotypes but around 3.5% of reads.

Germline V gene sequence: CDR1 MGHRA, CDR2 YSYEKL. The CDR3 totals 15 residues. As regards this clonotype: The antigen remains undetermined. Compared with germline, one end of the junction differs, possibly owing to a read error.

From around 440 ng of RNA, a library with molecular barcoded alpha/delta and beta/gamma adaptors was made. TCRdb analysed the reads with MiXCR anew, one entry per CDR3 protein. The repertoire holds tens of thousands of distinct CDR3 sequences, with approximately 22% as singletons. The gene calls are TRBV4-1 and TRBJ2-1, with D tentatively TRBD2 (5 bases). Sequenced material: a population of CD138-negative cells sorted from bone marrow. The receptor comes from a donor at least 40 years old with multiple myeloma. CDR3 region: CSSSQDVPSYNEQFF. The CDR3 DNA is TGCTCTAGCAGCCAAGATGTCCCCAGTTACAATGAGCAGTTTTTC.